One and the same sample provided the 8 T cell receptor beta chains below, sequenced in a study of cytomegalovirus exposure and HLA in healthy donors. The PCR employed 60 Vbeta primers together with 13 Jbeta primers. Assay: immunoSEQ multiplex PCR; the TCRdb copy retains only in-frame clones and omits some. The table has 120,000 to 150,000 clones, 78% seen once. The sequenced material came from PBMCs. These receptor sequences come from a middle-aged woman in good health and CMV-seropositive.

CDR3 residues: CASSLGSSGNEQFF. CDR3 sequence (DNA): TGTGCCAGCAGCTTGGGGTCTAGCGGGAATGAGCAGTTCTTC. V is TRBV5-5 and J is TRBJ2-1; TRBD2 aligns across 8 bases. CDR3 length equals 14 residues. Germline CDR1 is SGHKS and CDR2 is YYEKEE (reference sequence). The trim removed 0 bases at V and 7 bases at J, leaving 3 bases unmatched. Looking up the rest from reference TRBV5-5 and TRBJ2-1 gives the full variable domain: DAGVTQSPTHLIKTRGQQVTLRCSPISGHKSVSWYQQVLGQGPQFIFQYYEKEERGRGNFPDRFSARQFPNYSSELNVNALLLGDSALYLCASSLGSSGNEQFFGPGTRLTVL.

The chain has TRBV5-1 and TRBJ2-7, with TRBD2 matching over 13 bases. Germline V lookup: CDR1 SGHRS, CDR2 YFSETQ. The trim removed 4 bases at V and 5 bases at J, leaving 3 bases unmatched. The CDR3 consists of 14 residues. The CDR3 reads CASSAGLAGDEQYF. CDR3 DNA: TGCGCCAGCAGCGCAGGACTAGCGGGGGACGAGCAGTACTTC.

Regarding this clone: The same CDR3 also results from other DNA sequences found in this sample. The CDR3 sequence is CASSLEQNTEAFF. CDR3 sequence (DNA): TGCGCCAGCAGCTTAGAACAGAACACTGAAGCTTTCTTT. V and J are TRBV5-1 and TRBJ1-1, with D unclear. There are 13 residues in the CDR3. CDR1 is SGHRS, CDR2 YFSETQ, per germline. Trimming shortened V by 2 bases and J by 1 base, and 6 bases separated the two germline ends. Drawing the rest from reference TRBV5-1 and TRBJ1-1, the complete variable domain is KAGVTQTPRYLIKTRGQQVTLSCSPISGHRSVSWYQQTPGQGLQFLFEYFSETQRNKGNFPGRFSGRQFSNSRSEMNVSTLELGDSALYLCASSLEQNTEAFFGQGTRLTVV.

V usage is TRBV2 and J usage is TRBJ1-1, with D possibly being TRBD1 (5 bases). With 5 bases removed from V and 5 bases from J, the gap between germline ends came to 15 bases. This CDR3 has 14 residues. Germline V gene lookup returns CDR1 SNHLY and CDR2 FYNNEI. The CDR3, as DNA: TGTGCCAGCAGTTTTATGGGGGGGAGGACTGAAGCTTTCTTT. Protein: CASSFMGGRTEAFF. Drawing the rest from reference TRBV2 and TRBJ1-1, the complete variable domain is EPEVTQTPSHQVTQMGQEVILRCVPISNHLYFYWYRQILGQKVEFLVSFYNNEISEKSEIFDDQFSVERPDGSNFTLKIRSTKLEDSAMYFCASSFMGGRTEAFFGQGTRLTVV.

The V gene is TRBV7-2, the J gene TRBJ2-1; TRBD2 agrees at 12 bases. The CDR3 length is 15 residues. Germline V lookup: CDR1 SGHTA, CDR2 FQGNSA. V lost 5 bases, J lost 10 bases, and 9 bases stayed unmatched. This chain's CDR3 is CASSPSGRANREQFF. The CDR3 region has the DNA TGTGCCAGCAGCCCTAGCGGGAGGGCCAACAGAGAGCAGTTCTTC.

This clone was detected only a few times. The chain couples TRBV2 to TRBJ1-6; D perhaps matches TRBD1 (5 bases). This CDR3 has 15 amino acids. V lost 10 bases and J 9 bases, leaving 22 bases between the germline ends. The germline gives CDR1 SNHLY, CDR2 FYNNEI. CDR3 region: CATQGHGSASSPLHF. The CDR3 nucleotides read TGTGCCACCCAAGGACACGGATCCGCAAGTTCACCCCTCCACTTT.

This chain joins TRBV2 and TRBJ1-4; no reliable D call. This CDR3 is 11 amino acids long. V was pared by 3 bases and J by 7 bases, with 3 bases between. Germline CDR1 and CDR2: SNHLY and FYNNEI. CDR3 sequence (DNA): TGTGCCAGCAGTGACTTTGAAAAACTGTTTTTT. Translation gives CASSDFEKLFF.

V is TRBV5-6 and J is TRBJ1-5, with D hard to call. V lost 0 bases to trimming and J lost 5 bases, with 18 bases between them. CDR3 length equals 17 residues. Germline CDR1 and CDR2: SGHDT and YYEEEE. The CDR3 here is CASSLAVGSGWDQPQHF. The CDR3 bases are TGTGCCAGCAGCTTGGCGGTAGGGAGTGGATGGGATCAGCCCCAGCATTTT.